One sample yielded the 19 T cell receptor beta chains listed below, sequenced in a study of T cell responses to AZD1222 COVID-19 vaccine. TCRdb's table, derived via immunoSEQ multiplex PCR, lists solely in-frame clones and lacks some. The table records about 75,000 clones, around 90% of them present only once. The material was peripheral blood, obtained 28 days after the second AZD1222 dose. The origin of the receptors is an adult who received the AZD1222 COVID-19 vaccine.

The chain recombines TRBV6-5 with TRBJ1-5; no definite D call. Trimming removed 2 bases at V and 5 bases at J, with 10 bases between. Per germline, CDR1 MNHEY and CDR2 SVGAGI. CDR3 size: 14 residues. CDR3 protein: CASSYTRLDQPQHF. The CDR3 DNA reads TGTGCCAGCAGTTACACCAGACTCGATCAGCCCCAGCATTTT.

This clone was detected only a few times. V and J are TRBV3-1 (or the pseudogene TRBV3-2) and TRBJ2-1, with D unclear. The CDR3 is made up of 14 amino acids. V lost 1 base to trimming and J lost 10 bases, with 14 bases between them. Germline CDR1 is LGHDT and CDR2 is YNNKEL (reference sequence). The CDR3 loop is CASSQVTGVREQFF. The CDR3 DNA reads TGTGCCAGCAGCCAAGTTACCGGAGTTAGGGAGCAGTTCTTC.

This chain connects TRBV7-8 to TRBJ2-7, with 9 bases fitting TRBD1. The trim removed 5 bases at V and 2 bases at J, leaving 19 bases unmatched. Germline loops: CDR1 SGHVS, CDR2 FQNEAQ. The CDR3 spans 19 residues. The CDR3 sequence: CASSPSGSGQGPKAYEQYF. Here the CDR3 DNA reads TGTGCCAGCAGCCCAAGTGGTTCGGGACAGGGCCCAAAGGCCTACGAGCAGTACTTC.

The chain employs TRBV9 and TRBJ2-3, with D perhaps TRBD2 (6 bases). The CDR3 spans 16 residues. CDR1 and CDR2 (germline): SGDLS, YYNGEE. V lost 0 bases and J 4 bases, leaving 15 bases between the germline ends. The CDR3 DNA reads TGTGCCAGCAGCGTAGCTTCCGGGGGAATCGCAGATACGCAGTATTTT. Protein product: CASSVASGGIADTQYF.

This chain joins TRBV19 and TRBJ1-1; no clear D gene. V lost 2 bases, J lost 6 bases, and 7 bases lay in between. Germline V gives CDR1 LNHDA, CDR2 SQIVND (reference sequence). The CDR3 length is 12 residues. The CDR3 DNA follows: TGTGCCAGTAGTATAATTGGGGCTGAAGCTTTCTTT. Translating it yields CASSIIGAEAFF. Drawing the rest from reference TRBV19 and TRBJ1-1, the complete variable domain is DGGITQSPKYLFRKEGQNVTLSCEQNLNHDAMYWYRQDPGQGLRLIYYSQIVNDFQKGDIAEGYSVSREKKESFPLTVTSAQKNPTAFYLCASSIIGAEAFFGQGTRLTVV.

This clone was seen a single time. The sample contains more than one DNA sequence encoding this CDR3. J is TRBJ2-1 and V is TRBV5-4; the match to TRBD1 covers 11 bases. This CDR3 has 15 residues. Germline lookup yields CDR1 SGHNT and CDR2 YYREEE (reference sequence). The V gene end was trimmed by 3 bases and the J gene end by 3 bases; junction bases not matched to a gene: 2. The CDR3 is CASSSGTGGYNEQFF. As DNA, the CDR3 is TGTGCCAGCAGCTCCGGGACAGGGGGCTACAATGAGCAGTTCTTC.

The V call is TRBV7-2, the J call TRBJ1-6; D possibly corresponds to TRBD1 (6 bases). There are 16 residues in the CDR3. Germline loops: CDR1 SGHTA, CDR2 FQGNSA. The germline V and J ends were trimmed by 5 bases and 5 bases, with 16 bases remaining between them. The CDR3 loop reads CASSRRGGANNSPLHF. CDR3 sequence (DNA): TGTGCCAGCAGCAGAAGGGGGGGAGCGAATAATTCACCCCTCCACTTT.

The chain carries TRBV6-5 and TRBJ1-5, with 7 bases aligning to TRBD1. CDR1 and CDR2 from the germline V gene are MNHEY and SVGAGI. V lost 5 bases, J lost 2 bases, and 3 bases stayed unmatched. CDR3 length: 14 amino acids. The CDR3 loop is CASSTDRGNQPQHF. For the CDR3, the DNA is TGTGCCAGCAGTACTGACAGGGGCAATCAGCCCCAGCATTTT.

J is TRBJ1-5 and V is TRBV20-1; unclear D gene. Trimming removed 3 bases at V and 5 bases at J, with 11 bases between. CDR3 length equals 13 residues. Germline lookup yields CDR1 DFQATT and CDR2 SNEGSKA (reference sequence). The DNA for the CDR3 is TGCAGTGCTAGTTGGAGGGTCGATCAGCCCCAGCATTTT. This gives the protein CSASWRVDQPQHF.

This clone was recorded only once. V gene TRBV7-8 combines with J gene TRBJ2-3; D remains unclear. The germline V gene encodes CDR1 SGHVS and CDR2 FQNEAQ. The V gene lost 0 bases and the J gene lost 3 bases, with 7 bases spanning the gap. The CDR3 runs 14 residues. CDR3 sequence reads: CASSLAGVTDTQYF. CDR3 bases: TGTGCCAGCAGCTTAGCTGGGGTTACAGATACGCAGTATTTT.

The CDR3 bases are TGTGCCAGCAGCCAGCTAAAATCCTATAATTCACCCCTCCACTTT. Its translation: CASSQLKSYNSPLHF. This chain links TRBV3-1 (or the pseudogene TRBV3-2) with TRBJ1-6, with no clear D. The germline V gene has CDR1 LGHDT and CDR2 YNNKEL (reference sequence). V was cut by 3 bases and J by 1 base, with 7 bases left in between. The length of the CDR3 is 15 residues.

This chain uses TRBV5-1 with TRBJ1-1, with TRBD1 identical over 10 bases. Germline V gives CDR1 SGHRS, CDR2 YFSETQ. The CDR3 covers 16 residues. Trimming at V came to 4 bases and at J to 4 bases, leaving 10 bases not matched to a gene. CDR3 residues: CASSKPSGQGGTEAFF. The CDR3 region has the DNA TGCGCCAGCAGCAAACCATCAGGACAGGGGGGCACTGAAGCTTTCTTT.

V and J are TRBV28 and TRBJ1-5; TRBD1 aligns across 7 bases. The J segment lost 4 bases and the V segment lost 5 bases, leaving 5 bases of the junction unmatched. Germline CDR1 and CDR2: MDHEN and SYDVKM. This CDR3 region has 14 residues. The DNA of the CDR3 is TGTGCCAGCAGTCTCAACAGGGGAAATCAGCCCCAGCATTTT. It translates to CASSLNRGNQPQHF.

The chain links TRBV6-5 to TRBJ2-3; 9 bases fit TRBD1. J lost 5 bases, V lost 6 bases, and 6 bases had no gene match. This CDR3 region has 14 residues. From germline, CDR1 is MNHEY and CDR2 SVGAGI. The CDR3 DNA is TGTGCCAGCAGGGGACAGGGATGGTTAGATACGCAGTATTTT. Its translation is CASRGQGWLDTQYF.

The rearrangement uses TRBV7-6 and TRBJ1-6, with D tentatively TRBD1 (6 bases). Looked up from germline, CDR1 is SGHVS and CDR2 is FNYEAQ. V dropped 5 bases and J dropped 10 bases, with 18 bases sitting between them. The CDR3 runs to 15 residues. The DNA for the CDR3 is TGTGCCAGCAGCCAGCAGGGGCCGATCGAATCACCCCTCCACTTT. It codes for CASSQQGPIESPLHF.

V is TRBV14 and J is TRBJ1-3; 7 nucleotides line up with TRBD1. V gave up 4 bases and J gave up 0 bases; unmatched junction bases: 12. Per germline, CDR1 SGHDN and CDR2 FVKESK. The CDR3 runs to 18 residues. In DNA form, the CDR3 reads TGTGCCAGCAGCCTATCGCGGGACAGTCGTACCTCTGGAAACACCATATATTTT. It is translated as CASSLSRDSRTSGNTIYF.

V usage is TRBV4-3 and J usage is TRBJ2-2, with 7 bases aligning to TRBD2. The J segment lost 7 bases and the V segment lost 3 bases, leaving 2 bases of the junction unmatched. The CDR3 covers 13 residues. Germline V gene data show CDR1 as LGHNA and CDR2 as YSLEER. The chain's CDR3 is CASSQAGVGELFF. As DNA, the CDR3 is TGCGCCAGCAGCCAGGCGGGGGTCGGGGAGCTGTTTTTT.

The rearrangement links TRBV9 to TRBJ2-5; 7 bases align to TRBD1. The V segment lost 0 bases and the J segment 4 bases; nucleotides outside the gene matches: 3. The CDR3 loop spans 14 amino acids. Germline assignment: CDR1 SGDLS and CDR2 YYNGEE. CDR3 nucleotide sequence: TGTGCCAGCAGCGTAGGAGGGGGCCCAGAGACCCAGTACTTC. Translated: CASSVGGGPETQYF.

This clone appeared once. The rearrangement uses TRBV4-1 and TRBJ2-7; the match to TRBD1 covers 8 bases. The CDR3 sequence is 15 residues long. Unmatched junction bases numbered 7, after V lost 4 bases and J lost 2 bases. Germline CDR1 reads MGHRA; CDR2 reads YSYEKL. The CDR3 is CASSPYRGTAYEQYF. In DNA form, the CDR3 reads TGCGCCAGCAGCCCCTACAGGGGGACCGCCTACGAGCAGTACTTC.